Listed below are T cell receptor beta chains from one sample, sequenced in a study of blood T cell repertoires in COVID-19. The protocol was immunoSEQ multiplex PCR, while the TCRdb copy is restricted to in-frame clones and leaves out a portion. The sample lists around 210,000 clones; about 88% were seen once. The material sequenced was peripheral blood. The receptors were gathered from a man aged 45-65 years with COVID-19, enrolled during active disease. Both conserved end residues are part of each CDR3. A D gene is named only where the DNA matches it firmly.

d_call	v_call	j_call	cdr3_aa	cdr3_nt
.	TRBV30	TRBJ1-2	CAWAQQGLGYTF	TGTGCCTGGGCCCAACAGGGCTTGGGCTACACCTTC
TRBD1	TRBV7-2	TRBJ1-6	CASSYNRDRYSPLHF	TGTGCCAGCAGTTATAACCGGGACAGATATTCACCCCTCCACTTT
.	TRBV29-1	TRBJ1-3	CSVEEGAGGNTIYF	TGCAGCGTTGAGGAAGGGGCAGGTGGAAACACCATATATTTT
TRBD2	TRBV28	TRBJ2-7	CASRGLAVGGYEQYF	TGTGCCAGCAGGGGACTAGCGGTTGGTGGGTACGAGCAGTACTTC
.	TRBV29-1	TRBJ1-2	CSVGGTGSNYGYTF	TGCAGCGTTGGAGGTACTGGGTCTAACTATGGCTACACCTTC
.	TRBV9	TRBJ2-6	CASSVGEDINSGANVLTF	TGTGCCAGCAGCGTAGGGGAGGATATCAACTCTGGGGCCAACGTCCTGACTTTC
TRBD1	TRBV3-1/TRBV3-2	TRBJ1-6	CASSQGTGGTVSPLHF	TGTGCCAGCAGCCAAGGGACAGGGGGCACGGTTTCACCCCTCCACTTT
TRBD1	TRBV10-3	TRBJ2-7	CAIRLGGQGAVYEQYF	TGTGCCATCCGGCTGGGTGGTCAGGGGGCGGTCTACGAGCAGTACTTC
.	TRBV4-1	TRBJ1-3	CASSQPGGNTIYF	TGCGCCAGCAGCCAGCCCGGTGGAAACACCATATATTTT
TRBD1	TRBV3-1/TRBV3-2	TRBJ2-3	CASSQNAGQGTDTQYF	TGTGCCAGCAGCCAAAATGCGGGACAGGGCACAGATACGCAGTATTTT